What follows describes a single TCR beta chain. Its specificity is unknown. The record originates from a study of T cell responses to AZD1222 COVID-19 vaccine. Study outcomes and limitations: Within unmutated variant regions lay the reported targets of nearly half of spike-specific TCRs. Clonal diversity may have been underestimated in mostly white British donors. Increases in Spike-specific TCR breadth and depth were seen after two AZD1222 doses. Scientists sampled the repertoires only once the peak T cell response had passed.

This CDR3 comprises 16 residues. J was trimmed by 2 bases and V by 1 base; bases with no gene match: 6. The germline V gene has CDR1 MNHEY and CDR2 SVGEGT. Generated by immunoSEQ multiplex PCR, the TCRdb table keeps only in-frame clones and is missing some. The sample includes about 200,000 clones, around 92% seen only once; the top ten take roughly 1.3%. Sequenced here: peripheral blood, sampled on day 0 of AZD1222 vaccination. The gene calls are TRBV6-2 or TRBV6-3 and TRBJ2-5; 8 bases match TRBD2. This TCR was sampled from an adult in good health. The CDR3 is CASSYWLAGKQETQYF. CDR3 DNA: TGTGCCAGCAGTTACTGGCTAGCGGGCAAACAAGAGACCCAGTACTTC.